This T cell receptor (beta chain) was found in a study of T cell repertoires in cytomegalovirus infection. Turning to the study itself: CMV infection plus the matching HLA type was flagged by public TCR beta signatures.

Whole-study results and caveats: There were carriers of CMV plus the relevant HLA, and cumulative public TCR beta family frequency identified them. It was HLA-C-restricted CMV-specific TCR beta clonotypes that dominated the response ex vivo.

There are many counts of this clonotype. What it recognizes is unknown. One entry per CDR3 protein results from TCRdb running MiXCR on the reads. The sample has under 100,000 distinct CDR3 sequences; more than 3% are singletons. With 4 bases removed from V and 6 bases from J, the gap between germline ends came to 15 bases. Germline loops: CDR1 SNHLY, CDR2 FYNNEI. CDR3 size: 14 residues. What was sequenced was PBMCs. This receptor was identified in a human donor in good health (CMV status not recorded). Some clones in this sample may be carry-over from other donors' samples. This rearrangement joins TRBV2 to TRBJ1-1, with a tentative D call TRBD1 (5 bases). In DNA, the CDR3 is TGTGCCAGCAGTGTTTCACAGGTCGCCCCTGAAGCTTTCTTT. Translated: CASSVSQVAPEAFF.